Below, 3 T cell receptor beta chains from the same sample are listed, as sequenced in a study of blood T cell repertoires in COVID-19. Sequenced by immunoSEQ multiplex PCR; TCRdb stores in-frame clones only, minus some. The profile covers about 260,000 clones, with over 75% appearing a single time and roughly 2.5% taken by the ten largest. The material sequenced was PBMCs or T cells enriched from blood (not recorded which). The origin of the receptors is a woman younger than 35 who had recovered from COVID-19.

V is TRBV19 and J is TRBJ2-3, with TRBD2 matching over 10 bases. The CDR3 consists of 17 residues. Germline V gene lookup returns CDR1 LNHDA and CDR2 SQIVND (reference sequence). Losses at the gene ends were 5 bases for V and 6 bases for J; bases not matched to a gene: 14. The CDR3 is CASSLLAGALEGDTQYF. Written as DNA, the CDR3 is TGTGCCAGTAGTTTGCTAGCGGGGGCCCTAGAGGGGGATACGCAGTATTTT.

The chain recombines TRBV6-6 with TRBJ1-3; 8 nucleotides align to TRBD1. Germline V gene sequence: CDR1 MNHNY, CDR2 SVGAGI (reference sequence). V lost 5 bases, J lost 2 bases, and 17 bases stayed unmatched. The CDR3 runs 19 residues. CDR3 in DNA: TGTGCCAGCAGTCGCAGGGGGCTACGGCTGGCTGGGGCTGGAAACACCATATATTTT. Its protein product is CASSRRGLRLAGAGNTIYF.

CDR3 region: CASSYTTGGTGELFF. The CDR3 DNA reads TGTGCCAGCAGTTACACAACAGGGGGGACCGGGGAGCTGTTTTTT. The V gene is TRBV6-5, the J gene TRBJ2-2, with 8 bases matching TRBD1. V shed 2 bases, J shed 5 bases, and the junction held 4 bases outside the gene matches. The CDR3 runs 15 residues. The germline CDR1 and CDR2 sequences are MNHEY and SVGAGI.